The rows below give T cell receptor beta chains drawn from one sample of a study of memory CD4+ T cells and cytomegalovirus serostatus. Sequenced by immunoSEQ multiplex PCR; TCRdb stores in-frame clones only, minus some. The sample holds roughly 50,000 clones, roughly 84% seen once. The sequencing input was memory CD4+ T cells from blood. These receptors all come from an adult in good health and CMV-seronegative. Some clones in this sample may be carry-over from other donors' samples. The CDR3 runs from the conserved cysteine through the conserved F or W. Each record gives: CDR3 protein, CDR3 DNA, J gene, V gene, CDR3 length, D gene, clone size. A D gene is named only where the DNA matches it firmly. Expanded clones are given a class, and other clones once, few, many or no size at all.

cdr3_aa: CASTLDSREAFF; cdr3_nt: TGTGCCAGCACCTTGGACAGTAGAGAAGCTTTCTTT; j_call: TRBJ1-1; v_call: TRBV6-1; cdr3_length: 12; d_call: -; clone_size: -
cdr3_aa: CASSLPVLEELFF; cdr3_nt: TGTGCCAGCAGCCTCCCGGTTTTGGAAGAGCTGTTTTTT; j_call: TRBJ2-2; v_call: TRBV5-4; cdr3_length: 13; d_call: -; clone_size: -
cdr3_aa: CASSQASGLARTGELFF; cdr3_nt: TGTGCCAGCAGCCAAGCCTCGGGACTAGCGCGCACCGGGGAGCTGTTTTTT; j_call: TRBJ2-2; v_call: TRBV4-2; cdr3_length: 17; d_call: TRBD2; clone_size: -
cdr3_aa: CASSELPNTGELFF; cdr3_nt: TGCGCCAGCAGTGAGCTTCCTAACACCGGGGAGCTGTTTTTT; j_call: TRBJ2-2; v_call: TRBV10-2; cdr3_length: 14; d_call: -; clone_size: -
cdr3_aa: CASSLTYEQYF; cdr3_nt: TGCGCCAGCAGCTTAACCTACGAGCAGTACTTC; j_call: TRBJ2-7; v_call: TRBV5-1; cdr3_length: 11; d_call: -; clone_size: -
cdr3_aa: CASSTAGQGGYGYTF; cdr3_nt: TGCGCCAGCAGCACGGCGGGACAGGGAGGCTATGGCTACACCTTC; j_call: TRBJ1-2; v_call: TRBV5-1; cdr3_length: 15; d_call: TRBD1; clone_size: -
cdr3_aa: CASRTGLSGSPLHF; cdr3_nt: TGTGCCAGCAGAACGGGCCTCAGTGGTTCACCCCTCCACTTT; j_call: TRBJ1-6; v_call: TRBV28; cdr3_length: 14; d_call: -; clone_size: -
cdr3_aa: CASSPGGATDTQYF; cdr3_nt: TGCGCCAGCAGTCCCGGCGGAGCCACAGATACGCAGTATTTT; j_call: TRBJ2-3; v_call: TRBV5-1; cdr3_length: 14; d_call: -; clone_size: once
cdr3_aa: CASSTNPAGGPRDEQFF; cdr3_nt: TGTGCCAGCTCTACAAACCCGGCGGGAGGGCCGAGGGATGAGCAGTTCTTC; j_call: TRBJ2-1; v_call: TRBV18; cdr3_length: 17; d_call: TRBD2; clone_size: -
cdr3_aa: CASSLGGTSGRAETQYF; cdr3_nt: TGTGCCAGCAGCTTAGGGGGGACTAGCGGGAGGGCAGAGACCCAGTACTTC; j_call: TRBJ2-5; v_call: TRBV7-2; cdr3_length: 17; d_call: TRBD2; clone_size: -
cdr3_aa: CASSKGQAYNEQFF; cdr3_nt: TGCGCCAGCAGCAAGGGACAAGCCTACAATGAGCAGTTCTTC; j_call: TRBJ2-1; v_call: TRBV5-1; cdr3_length: 14; d_call: -; clone_size: few
cdr3_aa: CASSLAQGSAEAFF; cdr3_nt: TGTGCCAGCAGCTTAGCGCAGGGCTCGGCTGAAGCTTTCTTT; j_call: TRBJ1-1; v_call: TRBV7-8; cdr3_length: 14; d_call: -; clone_size: -
cdr3_aa: CASSFRGHSSYNEQFF; cdr3_nt: TGTGCCAGCAGCTTCCGAGGTCATAGCTCCTACAATGAGCAGTTCTTC; j_call: TRBJ2-1; v_call: TRBV5-8; cdr3_length: 16; d_call: -; clone_size: -
cdr3_aa: CASSLEGRLYQETQYF; cdr3_nt: TGTGCCAGCAGCTTAGAGGGACGGCTGTACCAAGAGACCCAGTACTTC; j_call: TRBJ2-5; v_call: TRBV11-2; cdr3_length: 16; d_call: -; clone_size: -
cdr3_aa: CASSQDETGPQNTQYF; cdr3_nt: TGCGCCAGCAGCCAAGATGAGACGGGGCCCCAGAATACGCAGTATTTT; j_call: TRBJ2-3; v_call: TRBV4-3; cdr3_length: 16; d_call: -; clone_size: once
cdr3_aa: CASQGDSEAFF; cdr3_nt: TGTGCCAGCCAGGGGGACAGCGAAGCTTTCTTT; j_call: TRBJ1-1; v_call: TRBV2; cdr3_length: 11; d_call: TRBD1; clone_size: -
cdr3_aa: CASSPLTLRNTEAFF; cdr3_nt: TGTGCCAGCTCACCATTAACACTAAGGAACACTGAAGCTTTCTTT; j_call: TRBJ1-1; v_call: TRBV18; cdr3_length: 15; d_call: -; clone_size: -
cdr3_aa: CASSLGAEETQYF; cdr3_nt: TGTGCCAGCAGCTTAGGGGCTGAAGAGACCCAGTACTTC; j_call: TRBJ2-5; v_call: TRBV7-8; cdr3_length: 13; d_call: -; clone_size: -
cdr3_aa: CASSLSGDWAQYF; cdr3_nt: TGTGCCAGCAGCTTGAGTGGGGACTGGGCCCAGTACTTC; j_call: TRBJ2-5; v_call: TRBV5-6; cdr3_length: 13; d_call: -; clone_size: -
cdr3_aa: CSVGRALSTEAFF; cdr3_nt: TGCAGCGTGGGGAGGGCATTGAGCACTGAAGCTTTCTTT; j_call: TRBJ1-1; v_call: TRBV29-1; cdr3_length: 13; d_call: -; clone_size: -
cdr3_aa: CASSFGTLAVQETQYF; cdr3_nt: TGTGCCAGCAGTTTTGGAACACTAGCGGTACAAGAGACCCAGTACTTC; j_call: TRBJ2-5; v_call: TRBV6-6; cdr3_length: 16; d_call: TRBD2; clone_size: -
cdr3_aa: CASSSQGWTEAFF; cdr3_nt: TGTGCCAGCAGTTCACAGGGATGGACTGAAGCTTTCTTT; j_call: TRBJ1-1; v_call: TRBV27; cdr3_length: 13; d_call: -; clone_size: -
cdr3_aa: CASSIGSPNQPQHF; cdr3_nt: TGTGCCAGCAGCATTGGGTCACCCAATCAGCCCCAGCATTTT; j_call: TRBJ1-5; v_call: TRBV28; cdr3_length: 14; d_call: -; clone_size: once
cdr3_aa: CATSRDDYEQYF; cdr3_nt: TGTGCCACCAGCAGAGACGATTACGAGCAGTACTTC; j_call: TRBJ2-7; v_call: TRBV15; cdr3_length: 12; d_call: -; clone_size: -
cdr3_aa: CASSEGLTQTTF; cdr3_nt: TGTGCCAGCAGTGAAGGCCTAACCCAAACTACCTTC; j_call: TRBJ1-2; v_call: TRBV6-1; cdr3_length: 12; d_call: -; clone_size: -
cdr3_aa: CASSFRERTGLSEQFF; cdr3_nt: TGTGCCAGCAGCTTCAGGGAGAGGACGGGACTAAGTGAGCAGTTCTTC; j_call: TRBJ2-1; v_call: TRBV7-9; cdr3_length: 16; d_call: TRBD2; clone_size: -
cdr3_aa: CAWSVSGESEAFF; cdr3_nt: TGTGCCTGGAGTGTCTCAGGGGAAAGTGAAGCTTTCTTT; j_call: TRBJ1-1; v_call: TRBV30; cdr3_length: 13; d_call: -; clone_size: few
cdr3_aa: CASSLNIAVGGELFF; cdr3_nt: TGTGCCAGCAGCTTGAACATCGCGGTTGGGGGGGAGCTGTTTTTT; j_call: TRBJ2-2; v_call: TRBV7-8; cdr3_length: 15; d_call: -; clone_size: -
cdr3_aa: CASSATGLSGNTIYF; cdr3_nt: TGTGCCAGCAGCGCGACAGGACTCTCTGGAAACACCATATATTTT; j_call: TRBJ1-3; v_call: TRBV5-4; cdr3_length: 15; d_call: -; clone_size: few
cdr3_aa: CASSLGLAGGTDTQYF; cdr3_nt: TGTGCCAGCAGCTTAGGACTAGCGGGGGGCACAGATACGCAGTATTTT; j_call: TRBJ2-3; v_call: TRBV7-2; cdr3_length: 16; d_call: TRBD2; clone_size: -
cdr3_aa: CASSRDSTTSYEQYF; cdr3_nt: TGTGCCAGCAGTCGGGACTCCACCACCTCCTACGAGCAGTACTTC; j_call: TRBJ2-7; v_call: TRBV7-2; cdr3_length: 15; d_call: -; clone_size: -
cdr3_aa: CASSPGLAGGGGNEQFF; cdr3_nt: TGTGCCAGCAGCCCCGGACTAGCGGGAGGGGGGGGCAATGAGCAGTTCTTC; j_call: TRBJ2-1; v_call: TRBV14; cdr3_length: 17; d_call: TRBD2; clone_size: -